The present entry profiles one TCR beta chain with its context. This clonotype was observed a handful of times. There is no known antigen for this receptor. One base away there is no much larger clone; base qualities are not given. Synovial fluid samples were paired with blood samples taken from the same ankylosing spondylitis patients. V is pared back by 1 base and J by 5 bases, with 4 bases lying between the germline termini. The CDR3 holds 12 amino acids from the cysteine to the phenylalanine. Solely the CDR3 DNA is kept, with 36 bases framed from the first base. CDR1 and CDR2, per the germline V gene, are KGHSH and LQKENI. The data originate from a study of CD8 T cells in ankylosing spondylitis (TCRdb year 2017). Study-level background: The study set out to find disease-linked TCR variants by profiling T cell receptor beta repertoires in ankylosing spondylitis patients and healthy donors. The full study cohort comprised around 25 ankylosing spondylitis patients and over a hundred healthy donors. Peripheral blood was sampled, and synovial fluid was also collected from ankylosing spondylitis patients. The research as a whole found: A CD8+ phenotype was shown by the disease-linked clones, which were found at relatively low frequencies in peripheral blood. A TCR beta motif made up of eight or nine highly homologous amino acid variants appeared to be characteristic of blood from ankylosing spondylitis patients. According to the report, matched synovial fluid samples from ankylosing spondylitis patients were significantly enriched for the disease-linked clones. Some TCR beta motif variants had previously been reported in synovial fluid and blood of reactive arthritis patients, which suggested common disease-initiation mechanisms.

Instrument on record: Illumina HiSeq 2500. Quantitative 5'-RACE with molecular barcodes was used to prepare TCR beta libraries. The source study handled its data this way. A new computational method based on a probabilistic model of VDJ rearrangement was used to identify disease-linked TCR variants. TCRdb reworked the public reads: Q25 trimming with fastp, MiXCR clone assembly, productive beta chains retained. Merged by CDR3 protein, the rows form single entries marked with the most common genes and DNA. For this entry, the V and J calls and clone size follow TCRdb and not the study's own pipeline. A total of approximately 100,000 distinct CDR3 sequences appear in this sample, approximately 25% of them only once. About 12% of the sample is held by the ten biggest clonotypes.

The sequence derives from a male donor with ankylosing spondylitis. The receptor chain draws on TRBV18 and TRBJ2-3, with no confidently assigned D gene. The sample was synovial fluid, either unsorted or a sorted T cell fraction (not recorded which). The CDR3 protein is CASSPREDTQYF. The DNA sequence follows: TGTGCCAGCTCACCACGGGAAGATACGCAGTATTTT.